The source of this T cell receptor (beta chain) is a study of metastatic and nonmetastatic thyroid tumors. Study context: Repertoire data that came from the blood and tumor or nodule tissue of malignant and benign thyroid patients were compared.

Not a single patient had been given any form of treatment at any point before undergoing thyroid surgery. Authors' methods: Construction of a distant-metastasis classifier for papillary thyroid cancer relied on CDR3 differences across clinicopathological groups. TCRdb reanalyzed the PCR reads with MiXCR. None of the V and J calls come from the authors' own analysis; TCRdb made them. The sample carries 20,000 to 25,000 clones, roughly 25% recorded once. In its sample, this clone was seen a few times. Sequenced sample: tumor tissue. This sequence was found in a male donor with papillary thyroid cancer or a benign thyroid nodule (not recorded which). Some clones in this sample may be carry-over from other donors' samples.

This chain's CDR3 is CASSITSTGGELFF. In nucleotides, the CDR3 is TGTGCCAGCAGCATCACTAGTACTGGCGGGGAGCTGTTTTTT. The rearrangement links TRBV2 to TRBJ2-2; a weak D match, TRBD2 (5 bases). This CDR3 spans 14 amino acids. Trimming took off 6 bases at V and 7 bases at J, with 15 bases between the two ends. Germline V gene lookup returns CDR1 SNHLY and CDR2 FYNNEI.